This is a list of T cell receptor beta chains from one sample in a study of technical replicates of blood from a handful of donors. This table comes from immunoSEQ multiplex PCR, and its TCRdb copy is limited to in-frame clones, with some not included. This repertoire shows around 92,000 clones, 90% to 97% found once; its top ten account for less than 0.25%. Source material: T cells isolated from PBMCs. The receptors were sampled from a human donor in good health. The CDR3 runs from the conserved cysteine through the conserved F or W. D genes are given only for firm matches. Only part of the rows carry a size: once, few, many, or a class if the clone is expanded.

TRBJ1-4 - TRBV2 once TGTGCCAGCAGTGGCGGGGGAATTAGTGAAAAACTGTTTTTT CASSGGGISEKLFF
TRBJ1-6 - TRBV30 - TGTGCCTGGAGTACTCAGGTGGGGGCAAATTCACCCCTCCACTTT CAWSTQVGANSPLHF
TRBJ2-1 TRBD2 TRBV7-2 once TGTGCCAGCAGCCCTCCCCCCGAGCGGGGTGGCGATGAGCAGTTCTTC CASSPPPERGGDEQFF
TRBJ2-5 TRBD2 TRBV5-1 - TGCGCCAGCAGCAAAGGGACTAGCAAAGAGACCCAGTACTTC CASSKGTSKETQYF
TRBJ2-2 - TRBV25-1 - TGTGCCAGCAGTGAGGGGGGGCAGCACACCGGGGAGCTGTTTTTT CASSEGGQHTGELFF
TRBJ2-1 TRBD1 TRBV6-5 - TGTGCCAGCCGGACAGGGGTCAATGAGCAGTTCTTC CASRTGVNEQFF
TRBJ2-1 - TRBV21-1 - TGTGCCGGGGGAGGTAGGGACTCAATGCGGGGGGAGAGCTCCTACAATGAGCAGTTCTTC CAGGGRDSMRGESSYNEQFF
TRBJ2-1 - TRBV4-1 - TGCGCCAGCAGCCGCAGGCGGGATGAGCAGTTCTTC CASSRRRDEQFF
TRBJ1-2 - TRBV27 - TGTGCCAGCAGTTTATCGGGCAGGGTTTGGTATGGCTACACCTTC CASSLSGRVWYGYTF
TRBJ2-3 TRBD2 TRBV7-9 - TGTGCCAGCAATCGCGGGGGGCAAGGCACAGATACGCAGTATTTT CASNRGGQGTDTQYF
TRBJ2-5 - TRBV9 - TGTGCCAGCAGCACTGGACTCTGGGGGGCCCAGTACTTC CASSTGLWGAQYF
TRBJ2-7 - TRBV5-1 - TGCGCCAGCAGCTCCCGGGGGAGCTCCTACGAGCAGTACTTC CASSSRGSSYEQYF
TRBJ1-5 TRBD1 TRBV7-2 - TGTGCCAGCAGCTTAAGACAGGGGGATCAGCCCCAGCATTTT CASSLRQGDQPQHF
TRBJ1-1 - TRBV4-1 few TGCGCCAGCAGCCTAAAAAGGGGGACTGAAGCTTTCTTT CASSLKRGTEAFF
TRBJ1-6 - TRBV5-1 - TGCGCCAGCAGCTACGGTCGGGGGGGAGGTTCACCCCTCCACTTT CASSYGRGGGSPLHF
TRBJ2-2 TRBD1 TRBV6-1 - TGTGCCAGCAGTGTGGCTTCGAATTACAGGGGGAAAGCCGGGGAGCTGTTTTTT CASSVASNYRGKAGELFF
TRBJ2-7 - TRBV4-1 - TGCGCCAGCAGCCAAGGAGTCACCTACGAGCAGTACTTC CASSQGVTYEQYF
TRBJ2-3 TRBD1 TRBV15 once TGTGCCACCAGCCCGGTACGAGGACAGGGCAGCACAGATACGCAGTATTTT CATSPVRGQGSTDTQYF
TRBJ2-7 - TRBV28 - TGTGCCAGCAAGAGGGCTGGAGTCGACGAGCAGTACTTC CASKRAGVDEQYF
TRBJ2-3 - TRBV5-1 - TGCGCCAGCAGCTTCCGCGGGGGCAGCACAGATACGCAGTATTTT CASSFRGGSTDTQYF
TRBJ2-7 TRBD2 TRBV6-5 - TGTGCCAGCAGGGAGACTAGCGGGGCCTACGAGCAGTACTTC CASRETSGAYEQYF
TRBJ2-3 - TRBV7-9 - TGTGCCACCCTAGAGGTCTGGGGCCCAGATACGCAGTATTTT CATLEVWGPDTQYF
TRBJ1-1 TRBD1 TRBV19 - TGTGCCAGTAGGGGACAGGGGGTGAACACTGAAGCTTTCTTT CASRGQGVNTEAFF
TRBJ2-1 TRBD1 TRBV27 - TGTGCCAGCAGTTTAGGGACAGGGGGGGTGGGTGAGCAGTTCTTC CASSLGTGGVGEQFF
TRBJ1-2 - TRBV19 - TGTGCCAGTAGGGGGGCAGGAGAAGGGGTCCCTTCTAACTATGGCTACACCTTC CASRGAGEGVPSNYGYTF
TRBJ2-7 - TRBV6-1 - TGTGCCAGCAGTTTAGACCCAATCGGCGGCTACGAGCAGTACTTC CASSLDPIGGYEQYF
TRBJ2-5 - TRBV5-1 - TGCGCCAGCAGCTTCTCTGTCCTGGAGGAGACCCAGTACTTC CASSFSVLEETQYF
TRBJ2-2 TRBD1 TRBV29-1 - TGCAGCGTTGAAGCCGAGGACAGGCACGGGTTTAGGACCGGGGAGCTGTTTTTT CSVEAEDRHGFRTGELFF
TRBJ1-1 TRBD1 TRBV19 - TGTGCCAGTAGTACATGGACAGGGGGCCAGAACACTGAAGCTTTCTTT CASSTWTGGQNTEAFF
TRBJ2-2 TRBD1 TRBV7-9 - TGTGCCAGCAGCAGGGACAGACTTAACACCGGGGAGCTGTTTTTT CASSRDRLNTGELFF
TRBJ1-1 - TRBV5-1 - TGCGCCAGCAGCTTGGGAGGGGGGAACACTGAAGCTTTCTTT CASSLGGGNTEAFF
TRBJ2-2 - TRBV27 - TGTGCCAGCAGTTTGGAGCCCTACCGGTCCTTGAACACCGGGGAGCTGTTTTTT CASSLEPYRSLNTGELFF
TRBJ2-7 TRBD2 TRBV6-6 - TGTGCCAGCAGTCCTCTAGGTATTAGCGGGCCCTACGAGCAGTACTTC CASSPLGISGPYEQYF
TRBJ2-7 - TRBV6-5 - TGTGCCAGCAGCCCCCAGGGCCCCGATACCTACGAGCAGTACTTC CASSPQGPDTYEQYF
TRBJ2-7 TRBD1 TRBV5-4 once TGTGCCAGCAGTTCCTTCGGACAGGGAAACGACGAGCAGTACTTC CASSSFGQGNDEQYF
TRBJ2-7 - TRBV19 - TGTGCCAGTAGTATATCGGGTTACGAGCAGTACTTC CASSISGYEQYF